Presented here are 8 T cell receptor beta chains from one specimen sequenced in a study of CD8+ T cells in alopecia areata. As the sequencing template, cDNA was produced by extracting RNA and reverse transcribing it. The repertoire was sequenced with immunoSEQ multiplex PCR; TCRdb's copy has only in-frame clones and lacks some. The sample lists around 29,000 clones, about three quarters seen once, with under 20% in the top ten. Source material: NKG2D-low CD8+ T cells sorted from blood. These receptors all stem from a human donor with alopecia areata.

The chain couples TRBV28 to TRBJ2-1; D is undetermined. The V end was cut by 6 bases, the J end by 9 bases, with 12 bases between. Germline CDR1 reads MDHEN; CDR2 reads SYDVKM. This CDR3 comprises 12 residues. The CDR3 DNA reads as TGTGCCAGCAGCTTCATAGCTTTTGAGCAGTTCTTC. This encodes CASSFIAFEQFF.

The CDR3 DNA follows: TGTGCCATCAGTGAGCGGTACAATGAGCAGTTCTTC. It codes for CAISERYNEQFF. The chain links TRBV10-3 to TRBJ2-1; no reliable D call. The CDR3 consists of 12 residues. Trimming left V 2 bases short and J 4 bases short, with 3 bases between. Germline CDR1 and CDR2: ENHRY and SYGVKD.

The chain's CDR3 is CASSLGLAGDEQYF. For the CDR3, the DNA is TGTGCCAGCAGTTTAGGGCTAGCGGGAGACGAGCAGTACTTC. The chain is built from TRBV27 and TRBJ2-7; 10 bases match TRBD2. Germline V gene sequence: CDR1 MNHEY, CDR2 SMNVEV (reference sequence). The CDR3 has 14 residues. J was trimmed by 5 bases and V by 2 bases; bases with no gene match: 3.

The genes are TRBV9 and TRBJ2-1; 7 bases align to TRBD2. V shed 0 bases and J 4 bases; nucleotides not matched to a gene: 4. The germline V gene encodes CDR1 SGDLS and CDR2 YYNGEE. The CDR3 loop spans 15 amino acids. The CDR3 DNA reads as TGTGCCAGCAGCGTAGGACTAGCTGATTACAATGAGCAGTTCTTC. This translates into CASSVGLADYNEQFF.

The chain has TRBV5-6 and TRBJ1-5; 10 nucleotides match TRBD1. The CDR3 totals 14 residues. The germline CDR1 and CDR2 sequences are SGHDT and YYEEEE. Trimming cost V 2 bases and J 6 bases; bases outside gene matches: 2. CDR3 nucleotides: TGTGCCAGCAGCTTAGGACAGGGGGGTCAGCCCCAGCATTTT. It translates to CASSLGQGGQPQHF.

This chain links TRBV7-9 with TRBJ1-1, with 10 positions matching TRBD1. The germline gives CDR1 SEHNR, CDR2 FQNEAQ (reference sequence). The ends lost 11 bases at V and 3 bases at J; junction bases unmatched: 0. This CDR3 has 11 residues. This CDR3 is CAGQGDTEAFF. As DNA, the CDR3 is TGTGCCGGACAGGGGGACACTGAAGCTTTCTTT.

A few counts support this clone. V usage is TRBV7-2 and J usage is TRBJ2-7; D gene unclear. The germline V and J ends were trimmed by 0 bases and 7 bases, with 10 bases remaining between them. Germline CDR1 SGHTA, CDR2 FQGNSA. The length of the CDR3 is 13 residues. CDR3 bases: TGTGCCAGCAGCTTAGCCGGTGGGTCGGAGCAGTACTTC. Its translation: CASSLAGGSEQYF.

In nucleotides, the CDR3 is TGCGCCAGCAGCTTGGGACAGACCCAGCCAAACTACGAGCAGTACTTC. Its protein is CASSLGQTQPNYEQYF. The rearrangement joins TRBV5-1 to TRBJ2-7; tentative D call: TRBD1 (5 bases). Germline values: CDR1 SGHRS, CDR2 YFSETQ. The CDR3 loop spans 16 amino acids. The germline V and J ends were trimmed by 0 bases and 3 bases, with 16 bases remaining between them.